This T cell receptor (beta chain) was found in a study of T cells after yellow fever vaccination (dated by TCRdb to about 2019). General notes on the study: Libraries from fractions with low cell numbers were prepared with the SMART-Seq v4 Ultra Low Input RNA kit. To follow T-cell clones before and after both primary and booster YFV17D yellow fever vaccination, bulk TCR alpha and beta repertoires underwent longitudinal sequencing. Two healthy male donors, one aged 18 to 30 and one aged 30 to 40 years, were included in the cohort. Blood was collected at multiple timepoints before and after primary and secondary immunization, and bulk PBMC replicates and cell subsets were isolated. Study-wide findings and limitations: Only a couple of donors were included in the study, so the extent to which the findings can be generalized is limited. Computational filtering was required because FACS-sorted repertoires could contain abundant contaminating clonotypes from the bulk population. Compared with the primary T-cell response, the secondary T-cell response was faster but weaker, reaching its peak on day 5 rather than on day 15. A small share of clonotypes occurred in both CD4 and CD8 compartments, likely arising from convergent recombination. Most clones expanded after primary vaccination (96% of CD4 and 80% to 90% of CD8) were re-detected after the booster, suggesting that broad memory maintenance occurred.

The instrument given in TCRdb is Illumina NovaSeq 6000. TCR cDNA was made using 5'RACE template switching, a step that added a universal primer site and unique molecular identifiers. Priming of cDNA synthesis was performed from both the TCR alpha and TCR beta constant segments. Libraries were amplified in two PCR steps, with sample barcodes and sequencing adapters added in the second step. Sequencing of libraries was done on Illumina HiSeq 2500 (2x100 bp) or NovaSeq (2x150 bp). The source study handled its data this way. MIGEC was used to demultiplex reads and collapse the reads into UMI consensus sequences, and MiXCR was used for V(D)J alignment. Vaccine-responding clonotypes were defined with edgeR using replicate PBMC samples, requiring FDR below 0.01 and a log2 fold change above 5 up to day 15. Bulk clonotypes were assigned CD4 or CD8 identity according to which sequenced CD4 or CD8 repertoire held them at higher abundance. Starting from the raw public reads, TCRdb applied fastp trimming at Q25, assembled clones with MiXCR and retained in-frame beta chains. Each CDR3 protein gets just one entry, which takes the most common genes and DNA from the rows behind it. TCRdb's processing, not the authors' own work, is the source of the V and J calls. For this sample the table gives some 400,000 distinct CDR3 sequences, of which roughly 20% were detected only once. Jointly, the top ten make up about 18% of the sample.

The treatment or condition label, read with the paper, signifies: live attenuated yellow fever vaccine strain. At every blood-draw timepoint, two biological replicates of bulk PBMCs were collected. A standard Ficoll-Paque protocol was used to isolate PBMCs from peripheral blood. TriZol was used to extract RNA from bulk PBMCs, from CD4 and CD8 fractions, and from dextramer-positive and dextramer-negative fractions. This clonotype turned up a few times. Its antigen has not been determined. Base qualities are not recorded, but no much larger clone differs from it by a single base. The CDR3 has 14 amino acids, counting the end cysteine and phenylalanine. The retained sequence is limited to the CDR3, 42 bases, with the frame set at the first base. Trimming removed 6 bases from V and 7 bases from J, leaving 18 bases between the germline ends.

The chain is encoded by TRBV12-3 or TRBV12-4 joined to TRBJ1-2, with TRBD1 tentatively as D gene (5 bases match). This receptor was obtained from a young man who received the YFV17D yellow fever vaccine. Sequenced material: PBMCs, taken before the yellow fever booster vaccination. CDR3 sequence: CASRAGRIPFGYTF. The nucleotides are TGTGCCAGCAGGGCAGGGAGGATTCCGTTTGGCTACACCTTC.